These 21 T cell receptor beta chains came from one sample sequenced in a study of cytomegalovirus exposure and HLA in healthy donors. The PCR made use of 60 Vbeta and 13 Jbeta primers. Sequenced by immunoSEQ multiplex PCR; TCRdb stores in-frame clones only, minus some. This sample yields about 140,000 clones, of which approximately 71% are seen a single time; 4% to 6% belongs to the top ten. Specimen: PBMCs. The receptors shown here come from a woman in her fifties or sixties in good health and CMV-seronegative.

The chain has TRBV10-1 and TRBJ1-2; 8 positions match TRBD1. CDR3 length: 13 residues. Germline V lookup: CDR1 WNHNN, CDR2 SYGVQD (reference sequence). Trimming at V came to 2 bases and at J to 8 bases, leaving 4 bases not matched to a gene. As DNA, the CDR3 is TGCGCCAGCAGTGAGCGGACAGGGTCCGGCTACACCTTC. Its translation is CASSERTGSGYTF.

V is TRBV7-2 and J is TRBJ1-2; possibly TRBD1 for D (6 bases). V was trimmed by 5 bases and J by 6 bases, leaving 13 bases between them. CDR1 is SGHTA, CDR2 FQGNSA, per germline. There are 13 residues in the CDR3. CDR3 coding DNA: TGTGCCAGCAGCGCTCAGGGGTTTGATGGCTACACCTTC. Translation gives CASSAQGFDGYTF. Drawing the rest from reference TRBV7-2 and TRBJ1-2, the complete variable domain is GAGVSQSPSNKVTEKGKDVELRCDPISGHTALYWYRQSLGQGLEFLIYFQGNSAPDKSGLPSDRFSAERTGGSVSTLTIQRTQQEDSAVYLCASSAQGFDGYTFGSGTRLTVV.

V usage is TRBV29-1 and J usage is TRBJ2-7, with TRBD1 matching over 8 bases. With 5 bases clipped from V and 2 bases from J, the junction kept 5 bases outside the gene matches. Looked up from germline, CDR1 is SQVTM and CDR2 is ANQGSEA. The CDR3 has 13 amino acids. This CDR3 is CSVPGTGAYEQYF. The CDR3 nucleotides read TGCAGCGTTCCCGGGACAGGAGCCTACGAGCAGTACTTC.

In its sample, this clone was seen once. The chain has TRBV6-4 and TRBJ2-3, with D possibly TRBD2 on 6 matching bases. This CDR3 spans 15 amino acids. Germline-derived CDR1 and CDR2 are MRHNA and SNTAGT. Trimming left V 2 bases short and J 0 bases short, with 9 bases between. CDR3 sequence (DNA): TGTGCCAGCAGTGACGGGACTTCTAGCACAGATACGCAGTATTTT. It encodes CASSDGTSSTDTQYF.

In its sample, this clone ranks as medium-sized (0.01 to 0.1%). CDR3 DNA sequence: TGTGCCAGCAAGGAAAAGGGCGGGTACACCGGGGAGCTGTTTTTT. Protein product: CASKEKGGYTGELFF. The V call is TRBV2, the J call TRBJ2-2, with D possibly TRBD2 on 5 matching bases. The V gene lost 7 bases and the J gene lost 3 bases, with 15 bases spanning the gap. The germline V gene has CDR1 SNHLY and CDR2 FYNNEI. CDR3 length: 15 amino acids.

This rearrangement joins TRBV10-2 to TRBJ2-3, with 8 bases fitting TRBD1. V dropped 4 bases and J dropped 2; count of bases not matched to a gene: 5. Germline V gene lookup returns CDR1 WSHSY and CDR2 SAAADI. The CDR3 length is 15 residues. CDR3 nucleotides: TGCGCCAGCAGTGCAACAGGGGGTTACACAGATACGCAGTATTTT. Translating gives CASSATGGYTDTQYF.

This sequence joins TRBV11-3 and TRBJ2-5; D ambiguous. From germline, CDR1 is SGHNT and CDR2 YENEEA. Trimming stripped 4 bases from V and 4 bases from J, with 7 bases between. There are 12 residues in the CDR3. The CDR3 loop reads CASSSSGETQYF. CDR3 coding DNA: TGTGCCAGCAGCTCTTCGGGAGAGACCCAGTACTTC.

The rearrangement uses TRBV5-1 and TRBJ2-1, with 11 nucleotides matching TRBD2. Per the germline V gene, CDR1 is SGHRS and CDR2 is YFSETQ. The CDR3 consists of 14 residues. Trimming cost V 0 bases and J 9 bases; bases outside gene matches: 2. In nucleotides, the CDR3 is TGCGCCAGCAGCTTGGAACTAGCGGGGGTTGAGCAGTTCTTC. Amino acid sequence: CASSLELAGVEQFF.

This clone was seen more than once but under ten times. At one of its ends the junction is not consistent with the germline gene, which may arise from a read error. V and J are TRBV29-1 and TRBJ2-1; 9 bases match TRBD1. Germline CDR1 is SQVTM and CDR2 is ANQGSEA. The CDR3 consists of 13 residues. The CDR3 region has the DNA TGCAGCGTTGTGGGGACAGGGATGAATGGGCAGTTCTTC. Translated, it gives CSVVGTGMNGQFF.

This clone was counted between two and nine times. The CDR3 is CASSPTGFVSGNTIYF. CDR3 nucleotide sequence: TGTGCCAGCAGCCCGACAGGCTTCGTATCTGGAAACACCATATATTTT. V gene TRBV5-6 combines with J gene TRBJ1-3, with TRBD1 as a possible D gene (6 bases). The CDR3 is made up of 16 amino acids. With 4 bases removed from V and 1 base from J, the gap between germline ends came to 15 bases. Germline V gives CDR1 SGHDT, CDR2 YYEEEE.

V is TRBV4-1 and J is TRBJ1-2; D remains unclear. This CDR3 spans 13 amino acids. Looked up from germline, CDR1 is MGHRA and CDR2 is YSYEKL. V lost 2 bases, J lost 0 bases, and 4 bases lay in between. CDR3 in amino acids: CASSQPANYGYTF. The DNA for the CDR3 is TGCGCCAGCAGCCAACCAGCTAACTATGGCTACACCTTC.

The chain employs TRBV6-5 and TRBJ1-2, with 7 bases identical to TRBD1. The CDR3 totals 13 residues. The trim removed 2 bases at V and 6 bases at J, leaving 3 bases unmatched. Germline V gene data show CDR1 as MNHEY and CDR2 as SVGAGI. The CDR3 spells CASSYRRGHGYTF. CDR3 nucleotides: TGTGCCAGCAGTTACAGGAGGGGGCATGGCTACACCTTC.

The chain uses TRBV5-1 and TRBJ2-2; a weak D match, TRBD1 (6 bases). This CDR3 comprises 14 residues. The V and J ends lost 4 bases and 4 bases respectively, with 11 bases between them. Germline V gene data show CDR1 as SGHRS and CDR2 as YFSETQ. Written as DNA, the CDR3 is TGCGCCAGCAGCCCCGGACAGAGCACCGGGGAGCTGTTTTTT. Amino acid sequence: CASSPGQSTGELFF.

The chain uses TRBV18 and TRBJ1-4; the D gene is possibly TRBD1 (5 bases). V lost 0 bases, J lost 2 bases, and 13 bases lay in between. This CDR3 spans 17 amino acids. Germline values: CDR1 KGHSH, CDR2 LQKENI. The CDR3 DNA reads TGTGCCAGCTCACCACCCAGGGATGATTGGACTAATGAAAAACTGTTTTTT. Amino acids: CASSPPRDDWTNEKLFF. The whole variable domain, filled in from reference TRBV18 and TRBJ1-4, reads NAGVMQNPRHLVRRRGQEARLRCSPMKGHSHVYWYRQLPEEGLKFMVYLQKENIIDESGMPKERFSAEFPKEGPSILRIQQVVRGDSAAYFCASSPPRDDWTNEKLFFGSGTQLSVL.

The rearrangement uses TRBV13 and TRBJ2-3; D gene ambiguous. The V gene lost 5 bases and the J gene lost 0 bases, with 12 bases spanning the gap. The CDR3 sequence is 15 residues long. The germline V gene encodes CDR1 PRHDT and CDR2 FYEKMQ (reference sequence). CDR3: CASSLIQTSTDTQYF. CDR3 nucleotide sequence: TGTGCCAGCAGCCTAATTCAGACAAGCACAGATACGCAGTATTTT. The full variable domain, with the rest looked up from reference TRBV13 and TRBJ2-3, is AAGVIQSPRHLIKEKRETATLKCYPIPRHDTVYWYQQGPGQDPQFLISFYEKMQSDKGSIPDRFSAQQFSDYHSELNMSSLELGDSALYFCASSLIQTSTDTQYFGPGTRLTVL.

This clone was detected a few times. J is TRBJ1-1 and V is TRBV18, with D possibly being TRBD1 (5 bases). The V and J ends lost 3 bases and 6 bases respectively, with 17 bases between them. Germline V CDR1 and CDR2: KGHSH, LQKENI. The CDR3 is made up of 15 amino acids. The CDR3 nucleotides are TGTGCCAGCTCACCGAGCGGGGGGATGGGGTCTGAAGCTTTCTTT. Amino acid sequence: CASSPSGGMGSEAFF.

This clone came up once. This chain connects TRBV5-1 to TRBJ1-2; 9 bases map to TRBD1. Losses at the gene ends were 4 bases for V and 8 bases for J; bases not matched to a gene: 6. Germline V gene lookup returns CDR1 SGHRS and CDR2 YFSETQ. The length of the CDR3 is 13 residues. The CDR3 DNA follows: TGCGCCAGCAGCCTCGGACAGGGGCTCGGCTACACCTTC. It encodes CASSLGQGLGYTF.

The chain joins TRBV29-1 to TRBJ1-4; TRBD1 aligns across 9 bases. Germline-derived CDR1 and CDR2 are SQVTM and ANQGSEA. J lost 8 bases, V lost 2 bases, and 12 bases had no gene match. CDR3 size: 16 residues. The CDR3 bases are TGCAGCGTTGAAACTGGGACAGGGACGGTAAAAGAAAAACTGTTTTTT. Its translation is CSVETGTGTVKEKLFF.

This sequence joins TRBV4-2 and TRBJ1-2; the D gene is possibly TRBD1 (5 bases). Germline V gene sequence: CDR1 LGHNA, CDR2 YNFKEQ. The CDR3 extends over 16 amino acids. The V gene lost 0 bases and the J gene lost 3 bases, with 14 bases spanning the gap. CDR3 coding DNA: TGTGCCAGCAGCCAAGATCAGGGCCGGAGCTACTATGGCTACACCTTC. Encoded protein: CASSQDQGRSYYGYTF.

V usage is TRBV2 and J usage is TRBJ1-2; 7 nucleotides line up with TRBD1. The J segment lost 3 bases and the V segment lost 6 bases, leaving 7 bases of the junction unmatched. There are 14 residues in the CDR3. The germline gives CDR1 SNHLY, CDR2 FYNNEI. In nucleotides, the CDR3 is TGTGCCAGCAGCCCCCAAACAGGGGACTATGGCTACACCTTC. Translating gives CASSPQTGDYGYTF.

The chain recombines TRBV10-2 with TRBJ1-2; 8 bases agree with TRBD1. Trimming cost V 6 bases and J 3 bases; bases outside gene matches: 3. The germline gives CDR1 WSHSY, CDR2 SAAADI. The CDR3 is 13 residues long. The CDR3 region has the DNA TGCGCCAGCAGCCCGGGACAGGACTATGGCTACACCTTC. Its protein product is CASSPGQDYGYTF.